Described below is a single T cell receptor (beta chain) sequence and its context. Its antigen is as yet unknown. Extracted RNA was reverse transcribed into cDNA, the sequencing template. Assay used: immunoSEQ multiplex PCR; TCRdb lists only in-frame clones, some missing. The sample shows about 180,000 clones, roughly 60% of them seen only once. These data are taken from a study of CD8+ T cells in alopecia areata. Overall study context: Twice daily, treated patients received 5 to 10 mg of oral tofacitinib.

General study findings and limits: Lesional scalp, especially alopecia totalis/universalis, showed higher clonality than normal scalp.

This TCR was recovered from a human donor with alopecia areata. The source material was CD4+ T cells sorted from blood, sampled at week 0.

The CDR3 DNA is TGCAGCGGACGGACTGGCACAGATACGCAGTATTTT. Encoded protein: CSGRTGTDTQYF. J is TRBJ2-3 and V is TRBV29-1, with D tentatively TRBD2 (5 bases). V lost 7 bases to trimming and J lost 1 base, with 9 bases between them. Germline V CDR1 and CDR2: SQVTM, ANQGSEA. The CDR3 spans 12 residues.